This record looks at one T cell receptor (beta chain) sequence and its context. What this receptor recognizes is not known. No base quality values were provided; no much bigger clone lies one nucleotide off. Counted from cysteine to phenylalanine, this CDR3 has 15 amino acids. Kept here is only the CDR3 DNA, which spans 45 bases and is read in frame from base 1. The germline V gene (reference sequence) sets CDR1 to DFQATT and CDR2 to SNEGSKA. Trimming takes 3 bases off V and 4 bases off J; junction bases not matched to a gene: 9. This entry is derived from a study of blood T cell repertoires in COVID-19 (dated by TCRdb to about 2020). Broadly, across the study: Collaborator samples came from the United States, Italy and Spain and covered acute and convalescent phases of COVID-19. The material from the prospective study consisted of cDNA or gDNA derived from T cells, B-cell-depleted T cells, or PBMCs. Subjects who had been exposed to COVID-19, were actively infected with it, or had recovered from it provided the deeply sampled blood TCRbeta repertoires that made up the dataset. The repertoires were released in a freely available public database meant as a resource for research on the immune response to SARS-CoV-2. The samples were drawn from the first 160 participants of the ongoing ImmuneRACE study and from roughly 1,300 subjects provided by 6 global collaborators. The sample metadata nearly always contained a de-identified subject ID, COVID-19 status, age in years and sex. Where available, HLA class I and class II types were taken from metadata supplied by the sample provider and were not determined by assay-based typing.

TCRbeta CDR3 regions were amplified from genomic DNA by means of the immunoSEQ Assay, a bias-controlled multiplex PCR. As for the authors' bioinformatics: Within the assay, amplification of reference gene primers was used to estimate how many nucleated cells each sample contained. Sequence reads were collapsed and filtered to measure the absolute abundance of every unique TCRbeta CDR3 rearrangement. Productive Simpson clonality was computed per sample as the square root of Simpson's diversity index over productive rearrangements. Not all clones reach the TCRdb copy of this immuneACCESS table, which keeps in-frame sequences only. Checked studies attribute under half of the gap to unresolved V genes and leave the rest unexplained. V, J and clone size are taken as reported in that table, and D and trimming were inferred from the DNA itself. For this sample there are 300,000 to 400,000 clones; more than 75% appear just once. Clones ranked in the top ten supply around 7.8% of the sample.

A second Seattle source provided samples from volunteer blood donors who had recovered from COVID-19. Each collaborating institution followed its own protocols to collect whole blood in K2EDTA tubes. For TCRbeta analysis, collaborators shipped samples as frozen whole blood, isolated PBMCs, or DNA extracted from either of those sample types. The study at large found these results: The quantity of clinical and demographic metadata differed by source and by participant and was supplied without curation.

This receptor was taken from a woman aged 45-65 years who had recovered from COVID-19. The sequence links TRBV20-1 to TRBJ1-5; 7 junctional bases match TRBD1. Sequenced material: peripheral blood. The CDR3 protein: CSASNRQGWNQPQHF. In nucleotides, the sequence is TGCAGTGCTAGTAACAGACAGGGATGGAATCAGCCCCAGCATTTT.